Listed below are T cell receptor beta chains from one sample, sequenced in a study of cytomegalovirus exposure and HLA in healthy donors. Assay: immunoSEQ multiplex PCR; the TCRdb copy retains only in-frame clones and omits some. The sample contains under 70,000 clones, 77% of which appear only once. The material sequenced was PBMCs. These receptors were taken from a female donor in good health and CMV-seronegative. The CDR3 runs from the conserved cysteine through the conserved F or W. The order of the fields is V gene, CDR3 protein.

TRBV30 | CAWSVRSTVNQPQHF
TRBV4-1 | CASSPLEGLAENTGELFF
TRBV11-1 | CASSLDGRETQYF
TRBV9 | CASSNTEPNYGYTF
TRBV7-9 | CASSHSRDRGDQPQHF
TRBV6-6 | CASSYSGGPADTEAFF
TRBV5-1 | CASSFNRGSGANVLTF
TRBV7-2 | CASSLAPGGFTEAFF
TRBV7-3 | CASGSTSGRSYEQYF
TRBV6-4 | CASSPTSGGAGEQFF
TRBV2 | CASSWTSGRVNEQFF
TRBV28 | CASSFRNRGGYTF
TRBV18 | CASSRGVGGEQYF